These 19 T cell receptor beta chains share one sample of origin, sequenced in a study of identical twins. In TCRdb, the 5' RACE reads were re-called with MiXCR into one record per CDR3 protein. The sample shows more than 600,000 distinct CDR3 sequences, 15% to 20% of them seen only once. In addition, the sample was reused for a study of T cells expressing NK-cell markers.

Sequenced: PBMCs. The receptor set was obtained from a woman between 18 and 29 years old in good health.

This clonotype was counted only a few times. The rearrangement joins TRBV11-2 to TRBJ2-3, with TRBD2 matching over 12 bases. This CDR3 comprises 17 residues. The V and J ends lost 4 bases and 6 bases, in that order; junction bases with no gene match: 11. CDR1 is SGHAT and CDR2 is FQNNGV in the germline V gene. CDR3 sequence reads: CASSSPTSGSIRDTQYF. Written as DNA, the CDR3 is TGTGCCAGCAGCTCACCGACTAGCGGGAGTATACGTGATACGCAGTATTTT.

To note about this clonotype: The junction shows a germline mismatch at one end, possibly a read error. The CDR3 here is CASSVRGAADTQYF. CDR3 DNA sequence: TGTGCCAGCAGCGTTAGGGGGGCCGCAGATACACAGTATTTT. The chain has TRBV9 and TRBJ2-3; D might be TRBD1 or TRBD2, each matching 6 bases. Germline lookup yields CDR1 SGDLS and CDR2 YYNGEE. CDR3 length: 14 residues.

This clonotype was observed a few times. V is TRBV5-6 and J is TRBJ1-1; 9 bases are a match to TRBD1. CDR3 length: 15 residues. The germline CDR1 and CDR2 sequences are SGHDT and YYEEEE. Trimming took 4 bases from V and 6 from J; bases not matched to a gene: 10. The CDR3 region is CASSERQGVDAEAFF. CDR3 DNA sequence: TGTGCCAGCAGCGAAAGACAGGGGGTTGACGCTGAAGCTTTCTTT.

The chain's CDR3 is CASSLGAAPFYEQYF. Here the CDR3 DNA reads TGTGCCAGCAGTTTAGGCGCCGCTCCCTTCTACGAGCAGTACTTC. This chain links TRBV12-3 or TRBV12-4 with TRBJ2-7; D unclear. CDR3 length equals 15 residues. V was pared by 1 base and J by 3 bases, with 13 bases between.

This clonotype showed up just a few times. J is TRBJ2-6 and V is TRBV10-2; the D gene is possibly TRBD1 (5 bases). V shed 8 bases and J shed 0 bases, with 14 bases lying between them. Germline V gene sequence: CDR1 WSHSY, CDR2 SAAADI. The CDR3 extends over 16 amino acids. CDR3 protein: CASSRQGLSGANVLTF. CDR3 in DNA: TGCGCCAGCTCCAGGCAGGGTCTCTCTGGGGCCAACGTCCTGACTTTC.

This clonotype was observed at least ten times. The V gene is TRBV20-1, the J gene TRBJ1-4; 8 bases are a match to TRBD1. The trim removed 2 bases at V and 8 bases at J, leaving 10 bases unmatched. The germline V gene encodes CDR1 DFQATT and CDR2 SNEGSKA (reference sequence). The CDR3 sequence is 15 residues long. CDR3 sequence reads: CSARHDRGLGEKLFF. CDR3 nucleotides: TGCAGTGCTAGACATGACAGGGGATTAGGGGAAAAACTGTTTTTT.

The genes are TRBV20-1 and TRBJ2-1, with a weak D call TRBD1 (5 bases). V lost 3 bases to trimming and J lost 1 base, with 16 bases between them. Germline V lookup: CDR1 DFQATT, CDR2 SNEGSKA (reference sequence). This CDR3 region has 16 residues. The CDR3 DNA reads as TGCAGTGCTAGTCACATGGATAGGGGATCCTACAATGAGCAGTTCTTC. It yields the protein CSASHMDRGSYNEQFF.

This clonotype has a handful of counts. The gene calls are TRBV12-3 or TRBV12-4 and TRBJ1-2; possibly TRBD1 for D (5 bases). The ends were cut back, 2 bases at V and 5 bases at J, with 12 bases in the middle. This CDR3 has 14 amino acids. The CDR3 DNA reads TGTGCCAGCAGTTTACGGAAGGGGACGTATGGCTACACCTTC. Translation gives CASSLRKGTYGYTF.

This clonotype was seen only a few times. The chain carries TRBV15 and TRBJ1-1; TRBD1 agrees at 9 bases. The CDR3 covers 13 residues. Germline values: CDR1 LNHNV, CDR2 YYDKDF (reference sequence). The junction had 1 base not matched to a gene; V was cut back by 3 bases and J by 5 bases. The CDR3 spells CATSRDRGTEAFF. Here the CDR3 DNA reads TGTGCCACCAGCAGGGACAGGGGAACTGAAGCTTTCTTT.

This sequence joins TRBV2 and TRBJ2-7, with TRBD1 matching 8 bases. The CDR3 spans 14 residues. The V and J ends lost 6 bases and 5 bases, in that order; junction bases with no gene match: 9. Germline CDR1 is SNHLY and CDR2 is FYNNEI. Here the CDR3 reads CASRQRQGNDEQYF. DNA of the CDR3: TGTGCCAGCAGGCAAAGACAGGGGAACGACGAGCAGTACTTC.

This clonotype appeared many times. This chain links TRBV20-1 with TRBJ2-3, with TRBD2 identical over 10 bases. The CDR3 consists of 15 residues. After removal of 3 bases from V and 2 bases from J, the junction contained 5 bases not matched to a gene. The germline gives CDR1 DFQATT, CDR2 SNEGSKA (reference sequence). CDR3 residues: CSARRLAGSTDTQYF. The CDR3 DNA reads as TGCAGTGCTAGGCGACTAGCGGGCTCCACAGATACGCAGTATTTT.

The rearrangement links TRBV11-3 to TRBJ1-1; no reliable D call. The germline V and J ends were trimmed by 6 bases and 3 bases, with 11 bases remaining between them. The CDR3 contains 13 residues. Germline CDR1 SGHNT, CDR2 YENEEA. CDR3 bases: TGTGCCAGCAGTTCAGGCAGGTACACTGAAGCTTTCTTT. Its translation is CASSSGRYTEAFF.

There are many counts of this clonotype. This chain links TRBV11-2 with TRBJ1-2, with D perhaps matching TRBD1 (6 bases). The V and J ends lost 3 bases and 4 bases respectively, with 18 bases between them. The germline CDR1 and CDR2 sequences are SGHAT and FQNNGV. This CDR3 contains 16 residues. The CDR3 DNA reads as TGTGCCAGCAGCTTGAATATGGGCAGGGGTAGCTATGGCTACACCTTC. It specifies CASSLNMGRGSYGYTF.

This clonotype was counted only a few times. V and J are TRBV29-1 and TRBJ2-5; 7 nucleotides match TRBD2. Trimming cost V 7 bases and J 9 bases; bases outside gene matches: 14. Germline lookup yields CDR1 SQVTM and CDR2 ANQGSEA. The CDR3 loop spans 13 amino acids. The CDR3: CSGHPLVGGAQYF. The CDR3 coding sequence is TGCAGCGGTCACCCCCTTGTGGGAGGGGCCCAGTACTTC.

V is TRBV10-3 and J is TRBJ2-5; 7 nucleotides agree with TRBD2. After removal of 3 bases from V and 5 bases from J, the junction contained 3 bases not matched to a gene. Germline loops: CDR1 ENHRY, CDR2 SYGVKD. The CDR3 spans 13 residues. The CDR3 bases are TGTGCCATCAGTGACGCGGGAGCGGAGACCCAGTACTTC. Translation gives CAISDAGAETQYF.

The table lists this clonotype with many counts. The chain uses TRBV10-3 and TRBJ1-1; D call uncertain. Trimming took 6 bases from V and 0 from J, leaving 5 bases between them. Germline CDR1 ENHRY, CDR2 SYGVKD. This CDR3 region has 12 residues. CDR3 region: CAIRGLNTEAFF. CDR3 in DNA: TGTGCCATCAGGGGCCTGAACACTGAAGCTTTCTTT.

The rearrangement joins TRBV11-2 to TRBJ2-6; 8 bases are shared with TRBD2. Germline CDR1 and CDR2: SGHAT and FQNNGV. The CDR3 has 16 amino acids. V shed 7 bases, J shed 2 bases, and the junction held 7 bases outside the gene matches. The CDR3 is CASIPTSGPGANVLTF. CDR3 nucleotides: TGTGCCAGCATCCCTACTAGCGGCCCTGGGGCCAACGTCCTGACTTTC. The full variable domain, rest sourced from reference TRBV11-2 and TRBJ2-6, is EAGVAQSPRYKIIEKRQSVAFWCNPISGHATLYWYQQILGQGPKLLIQFQNNGVVDDSQLPKDRFSAERLKGVDSTLKIQPAKLEDSAVYLCASIPTSGPGANVLTFGAGSRLTVL.

The CDR3 DNA reads TGTGCCAGCAGCCAAGAATGGAAAGCGGGGTATGTCTATGAGCAGTTCTTC. This encodes CASSQEWKAGYVYEQFF. The chain couples TRBV4-2 to TRBJ2-1, with 7 bases fitting TRBD2. V dropped 0 bases and J dropped 8; count of bases not matched to a gene: 13. The CDR3 has 17 residues. The germline V gene has CDR1 LGHNA and CDR2 YNFKEQ.

As DNA, the CDR3 is TGCGCCAGCAGCCCAGGCGGGGGGAGCACTGAAGCTTTCTTT. This codes for CASSPGGGSTEAFF. This rearrangement joins TRBV5-1 to TRBJ1-1; weak D call: TRBD1 (5 bases). V was shortened by 4 bases and J by 4 bases, with 14 bases between the two germline ends. The CDR3 consists of 14 residues. Germline values: CDR1 SGHRS, CDR2 YFSETQ.